Sequencing of this TCR beta chain was carried out in a study of cytomegalovirus exposure and HLA in healthy donors. The CDR3 loop spans 15 amino acids. V was trimmed by 2 bases and J by 5 bases, leaving 15 bases between them. CDR1 and CDR2 from the germline V gene are SNHLY and FYNNEI. Overall study results and limits: The authors later found TCR association rates varying by HLA locus, with DRB1 most and HLA-C fewest. A few CMV-associated chains were confirmed in vitro to be specific for CMV antigens.

This clone was picked up a small number of times. The target antigen is unknown. PCR was performed using 60 Vbeta and 13 Jbeta primers. Some clones are missing from TCRdb's copy, which holds only in-frame ones; the method was immunoSEQ multiplex PCR. Among approximately 140,000 clones listed, about 71% were seen once. The sample taken for sequencing was PBMCs. This chain links TRBV2 with TRBJ2-5, with D maybe TRBD2 (6 bases). The sequence came from an older woman in good health and CMV-seropositive. Here the CDR3 reads CASSERQGGGETQYF. The DNA of the CDR3 is TGTGCCAGCAGTGAAAGGCAGGGAGGCGGTGAGACCCAGTACTTC.